The 20 T cell receptor beta chains presented below share a single source sample, sequenced in a study of blood T cell repertoires in COVID-19. The repertoire was sequenced with immunoSEQ multiplex PCR; TCRdb's copy has only in-frame clones and lacks some. The sample shows over 110,000 clones, roughly 87% of them seen only once. The sequencing input was peripheral blood. These receptor sequences come from a man aged 65-85 years with acute or convalescent COVID-19.

The rearrangement joins TRBV19 to TRBJ1-6; TRBD1 is a possible D gene (5 bases). The CDR3 contains 16 residues. Looked up from germline, CDR1 is LNHDA and CDR2 is SQIVND (reference sequence). Deletions cut 6 bases from V and 2 bases from J, with 14 bases between. The CDR3 region is CASRPAQAAYNSPLHF. The CDR3 DNA follows: TGTGCCAGTAGGCCAGCACAGGCGGCCTATAATTCACCCCTCCACTTT.

The chain recombines TRBV10-1 with TRBJ2-3; the D gene is possibly TRBD2 (6 bases). The CDR3 is made up of 15 amino acids. The V end lost 2 bases, the J end lost 1 base, and 10 bases lay between the germline ends. Germline assignment: CDR1 WNHNN and CDR2 SYGVQD (reference sequence). The CDR3, as DNA: TGCGCCAGCAGTGAGGGGGGGACCCGCACAGATACGCAGTATTTT. It specifies CASSEGGTRTDTQYF.

The V gene is TRBV6-5, the J gene TRBJ2-1; 8 bases are shared with TRBD2. CDR1 and CDR2 (germline): MNHEY, SVGAGI. V shed 5 bases and J 3 bases; nucleotides not matched to a gene: 6. CDR3 length equals 15 residues. CDR3 region: CASSLGGAFYNEQFF. The CDR3 DNA is TGTGCCAGCAGTCTCGGGGGGGCCTTCTACAATGAGCAGTTCTTC.

The chain couples TRBV6-2 or TRBV6-3 to TRBJ2-5, with D uncertain. The germline V gene encodes CDR1 MNHEY and CDR2 SVGEGT. The V gene lost 5 bases and the J gene lost 5 bases, with 9 bases spanning the gap. The CDR3 covers 12 residues. For the CDR3, the DNA is TGTGCCAGCAGTGGATTGCGGGAGACCCAGTACTTC. Its translation is CASSGLRETQYF.

The V call is TRBV11-2, the J call TRBJ1-2; 12 bases line up with TRBD1. Trimming at V came to 3 bases and at J to 6 bases, leaving 2 bases not matched to a gene. Germline V CDR1 and CDR2: SGHAT, FQNNGV. The CDR3 has 14 amino acids. The CDR3 loop is CASSLGQGADGYTF. CDR3 DNA: TGTGCCAGCAGCTTGGGACAGGGGGCTGATGGCTACACCTTC.

This clone has a handful of counts. This sequence joins TRBV11-1 and TRBJ2-7, with D unresolved. V shed 2 bases and J shed 6 bases, with 8 bases lying between them. This CDR3 comprises 12 residues. CDR1 SGHAT and CDR2 FQDESV come from the germline V gene (reference sequence). CDR3: CASSLRVGEQYF. CDR3 nucleotide sequence: TGTGCCAGCAGCTTAAGAGTCGGCGAGCAGTACTTC. Full variable domain (rest looked up from reference TRBV11-1 and TRBJ2-7): EAEVAQSPRYKITEKSQAVAFWCDPISGHATLYWYRQILGQGPELLVQFQDESVVDDSQLPKDRFSAERLKGVDSTLKIQPAELGDSAMYLCASSLRVGEQYFGPGTRLTVT.

J is TRBJ2-3 and V is TRBV5-1; D ambiguous. Per germline, CDR1 SGHRS and CDR2 YFSETQ. V lost 1 base and J lost 4, with 7 bases in between. CDR3 length equals 13 residues. CDR3 in amino acids: CASSLSTADTQYF. In DNA, the CDR3 is TGCGCCAGCAGCTTGAGTACGGCAGATACGCAGTATTTT.

This chain connects TRBV19 to TRBJ1-1, with D hard to call. The CDR3 extends over 16 amino acids. The germline V gene has CDR1 LNHDA and CDR2 SQIVND (reference sequence). With 0 bases removed from V and 4 bases from J, the gap between germline ends came to 15 bases. For the CDR3, the DNA is TGTGCCAGTAGTATAGAAAGCGGGCTGCGCGTCACTGAAGCTTTCTTT. It is translated as CASSIESGLRVTEAFF.

The chain links TRBV5-6 to TRBJ1-2; D ambiguous. Trimming shortened V by 5 bases and J by 4 bases, and 15 bases separated the two germline ends. The CDR3 totals 14 residues. The germline CDR1 and CDR2 sequences are SGHDT and YYEEEE. CDR3 nucleotide sequence: TGTGCCAGCAGGGGCTTAACCACGATCTATGGCTACACCTTC. This encodes CASRGLTTIYGYTF. The full variable domain, rest sourced from reference TRBV5-6 and TRBJ1-2, is DAGVTQSPTHLIKTRGQQVTLRCSPKSGHDTVSWYQQALGQGPQFIFQYYEEEERQRGNFPDRFSGHQFPNYSSELNVNALLLGDSALYLCASRGLTTIYGYTFGSGTRLTVV.

This clone was found once. The chain carries TRBV6-5 and TRBJ2-2; D not resolved. Germline CDR1 is MNHEY and CDR2 is SVGAGI. V lost 0 bases and J lost 0, with 8 bases in between. This CDR3 has 16 residues. CDR3: CASSYSVNSNTGELFF. The CDR3 region has the DNA TGTGCCAGCAGTTACTCCGTAAATTCGAACACCGGGGAGCTGTTTTTT.

This chain joins TRBV4-1 and TRBJ2-1; D is undetermined. V shed 4 bases and J shed 6 bases, with 13 bases lying between them. Per the germline V gene, CDR1 is MGHRA and CDR2 is YSYEKL. The CDR3 totals 14 residues. The CDR3 here is CASSLRELLNEQFF. In DNA, the CDR3 is TGCGCCAGCAGCCTCCGTGAGCTCCTCAATGAGCAGTTCTTC.

The chain has TRBV11-2 and TRBJ2-5; D is uncertain. V shed 2 bases and J shed 1 base, with 11 bases lying between them. Germline assignment: CDR1 SGHAT and CDR2 FQNNGV. The CDR3 is 15 residues long. This CDR3 is CASSLRLGAQETQYF. Here the CDR3 DNA reads TGTGCCAGCAGCTTACGCCTCGGAGCCCAAGAGACCCAGTACTTC.

The rearrangement uses TRBV19 and TRBJ1-1; D gene uncertain. Between the trimmed V and J ends, which lost 5 bases and 3 bases, there was a span of 10 bases. CDR3 length: 13 residues. From germline, CDR1 is LNHDA and CDR2 SQIVND (reference sequence). In DNA, the CDR3 is TGTGCCAGTAGTCCTTTTAGCGACACTGAAGCTTTCTTT. Amino acids: CASSPFSDTEAFF. Together with reference TRBV19 and TRBJ1-1, the CDR3 gives the full variable domain: DGGITQSPKYLFRKEGQNVTLSCEQNLNHDAMYWYRQDPGQGLRLIYYSQIVNDFQKGDIAEGYSVSREKKESFPLTVTSAQKNPTAFYLCASSPFSDTEAFFGQGTRLTVV.

In the case of this clone: This sample also contains other DNA sequences that code for the same CDR3. The rearrangement joins TRBV19 to TRBJ1-5; a possible D gene is TRBD1 (5 bases). Trimming cost V 6 bases and J 1 base, with 7 bases left between them. The CDR3 length is 13 residues. CDR1 is LNHDA, CDR2 SQIVND, per germline (reference sequence). CDR3 sequence: CASSRESNQPQHF. In DNA form, the CDR3 reads TGTGCCAGTAGCAGGGAAAGCAATCAGCCCCAGCATTTT.

Comment on this clone: Additional DNA sequences in this sample encode the identical CDR3. The chain combines TRBV6-5 with TRBJ1-2, with 8 bases matching TRBD1. V shed 2 bases and J 8 bases; nucleotides not matched to a gene: 7. Germline CDR1 and CDR2: MNHEY and SVGAGI. CDR3 length: 14 residues. The CDR3 DNA reads TGTGCCAGCAGTTACACCGGACAGGGCGGCGGCTACACCTTC. This gives the protein CASSYTGQGGGYTF.

The genes are TRBV2 and TRBJ2-1, with D hard to call. Germline V gives CDR1 SNHLY, CDR2 FYNNEI. Trimming pared 6 bases from V and 9 bases from J, leaving 6 bases between. CDR3 length: 10 amino acids. In nucleotides, the CDR3 is TGTGCCAGCAGGGAGACTGAGCAGTTCTTC. Its translation: CASRETEQFF.

The chain recombines TRBV15 with TRBJ2-2; TRBD2 agrees at 7 bases. V trimming: 4 bases; J trimming: 5 bases; junction bases outside the gene matches: 4. Looked up from germline, CDR1 is LNHNV and CDR2 is YYDKDF (reference sequence). This CDR3 region has 14 residues. CDR3 in DNA: TGTGCCACCAGCATGGGAGGGGAAACCGGGGAGCTGTTTTTT. Protein: CATSMGGETGELFF. Full variable domain (outside the CDR3, taken from reference TRBV15 and TRBJ2-2): DAMVIQNPRYQVTQFGKPVTLSCSQTLNHNVMYWYQQKSSQAPKLLFHYYDKDFNNEADTPDNFQSRRPNTSFCFLDIRSPGLGDTAMYLCATSMGGETGELFFGEGSRLTVL.

The chain combines TRBV4-1 with TRBJ2-2; possibly TRBD1 for D (6 bases). V lost 0 bases to trimming and J lost 4 bases, with 15 bases between them. The CDR3 is 17 residues long. The germline CDR1 and CDR2 sequences are MGHRA and YSYEKL. CDR3 sequence (DNA): TGCGCCAGCAGCCAAGATCCTCAGGGGAAAGGCACCGGGGAGCTGTTTTTT. It encodes CASSQDPQGKGTGELFF.

Points on this clone: At one of its ends the junction is not consistent with the germline gene, which may arise from a read error. This rearrangement joins TRBV10-3 to TRBJ1-6, with D maybe TRBD1 (5 bases). The CDR3 length is 9 residues. Germline values: CDR1 ENHRY, CDR2 SYGVKD. CDR3: CAISRGGGF. Here the CDR3 DNA reads TGTGCCATCAGCCGTGGGGGAGGCTTT.

This chain links TRBV27 with TRBJ2-7; 11 nucleotides agree with TRBD2. Unmatched junction bases numbered 12, after V lost 5 bases and J lost 3 bases. Germline loops: CDR1 MNHEY, CDR2 SMNVEV (reference sequence). The CDR3 is 17 residues long. As DNA, the CDR3 is TGTGCCAGCAGTCTACACCCGGGGACTAGCGGTATCTACGAGCAGTACTTC. Encoded protein: CASSLHPGTSGIYEQYF.